The 7 T cell receptor beta chains below come from one sample, sequenced in a study of blood T cells in healthy people across ages. Primed by a sample-barcoded 5' primer and a J-beta primer mix, a second PCR proceeded for 7 to 11 cycles. In TCRdb, the 5' RACE reads were re-called with MiXCR into one record per CDR3 protein. The profile shows about 1.8 million distinct CDR3 sequences, around half of them singletons. The sample taken for sequencing was blood. All receptors come from a woman between 40 and 50 years old in good health.

This clonotype appeared a few times. V and J are TRBV4-2 and TRBJ2-1; 11 bases line up with TRBD2. V lost 1 base to trimming and J lost 9 bases; unmatched junction nucleotides: 17. Germline CDR1 and CDR2: LGHNA and YNFKEQ. The CDR3 length is 19 residues. The CDR3 loop reads CASSQGPPSSGGRQGEQFF. The CDR3 nucleotides are TGTGCCAGCAGCCAAGGACCCCCATCTAGCGGGGGGCGGCAGGGTGAGCAGTTCTTC.

This clonotype has just a few counts. The chain has TRBV24-1 and TRBJ2-1, with 7 positions matching TRBD2. Trimming cost V 1 base and J 6 bases; bases outside gene matches: 14. Germline V gene sequence: CDR1 KGHDR, CDR2 SFDVKD. CDR3 length equals 18 residues. In nucleotides, the CDR3 is TGTGCCACCAGTGATTTAGCTCCGACGGGGAGGGGAGCCAATGAGCAGTTCTTC. Translating it yields CATSDLAPTGRGANEQFF.

This clonotype showed up just a few times. This chain joins TRBV6-5 and TRBJ2-1, with D possibly being TRBD1 (6 bases). The CDR3 spans 15 residues. Trimming cost V 5 bases and J 2 bases, with 13 bases left between them. CDR1 is MNHEY and CDR2 is SVGAGI in the germline V gene. CDR3 coding DNA: TGTGCCAGCAGTAGGACAGCGGACCCCTACAATGAGCAGTTCTTC. Translated, it gives CASSRTADPYNEQFF.

This clonotype appeared a few times. The gene calls are TRBV6-6 and TRBJ2-7, with TRBD1 identical over 7 bases. Germline CDR1 reads MNHNY; CDR2 reads SVGAGI (reference sequence). The junction had 8 bases not matched to a gene; V was cut back by 6 bases and J by 6 bases. This CDR3 region has 13 residues. The CDR3 DNA sequence: TGTGCCAGCAGCATGACAGGGCTGTGCGAGCAGTACTTC. Encoded protein: CASSMTGLCEQYF.

The chain joins TRBV14 to TRBJ2-1, with D maybe TRBD2 (5 bases). Per germline, CDR1 SGHDN and CDR2 FVKESK. Trimming pared 4 bases from V and 7 bases from J, leaving 20 bases between. CDR3 length: 16 amino acids. The CDR3 loop is CASSPAGLIVRNEQFF. In DNA, the CDR3 is TGTGCCAGCAGCCCAGCCGGACTCATAGTTAGGAATGAGCAGTTCTTC.

This rearrangement joins TRBV4-2 to TRBJ2-3; 7 nucleotides agree with TRBD2. The CDR3 is 16 amino acids. J was trimmed by 0 bases and V by 4 bases; bases with no gene match: 7. Per germline, CDR1 LGHNA and CDR2 YNFKEQ. The CDR3 nucleotides read TGTGCCAGCAGCCCCTCTAGCGGTTCTAGCACAGATACGCAGTATTTT. This codes for CASSPSSGSSTDTQYF.

This chain uses TRBV28 with TRBJ2-3; TRBD2 matches 10 bases. This CDR3 region has 17 residues. Losses at the gene ends were 4 bases for V and 4 bases for J; bases not matched to a gene: 11. CDR1 is MDHEN, CDR2 SYDVKM, per germline. DNA for the CDR3: TGTGCCAGCAGTTCTCGCCTAGCGGGGGCCTCCCCAGATACGCAGTATTTT. Its translation is CASSSRLAGASPDTQYF.